This T cell receptor beta chain emerged from a study of vaccination and CD4 T cells after COVID-19. About the study: Two of the convalescents were Hispanic, and the group consisted of six males and four females.

Treatment noted: roughly 10-day PBMC culture with coronavirus spike peptide pools or control peptides (ViraFEST assay). ViraFEST sequenced TCRs after peptide-pool expansion of antigen-specific T cells. Spanning March to December 2020, the positive PCR dates came before US Alpha, Beta and Delta variants. This clonotype was seen a few times. The antigen is not known. CDR3 size: 13 residues. V was clipped by 6 bases and J by 4 bases, with 10 bases between them. Germline CDR1 LNHDA, CDR2 SQIVND (reference sequence). Cultured CD4+ T-cell DNA underwent Oncomine TCR Beta short-read sequencing. TCRdb reprocessed the PCR reads with MiXCR, giving one entry per CDR3 protein. The repertoire holds some 17,000 distinct CDR3 sequences, with 61% as singletons.

The sequence came from a human donor who had recovered from COVID-19. Sequenced material: CD4+ T cells from blood, cultured in vitro. The V and J genes are TRBV19 and TRBJ1-5; perhaps TRBD1 as D (6 bases). The CDR3 DNA reads TGTGCCAGTAGACTAGGGGGAAATCAGCCCCAGCATTTT. As protein: CASRLGGNQPQHF. The full variable domain, completed using reference TRBV19 and TRBJ1-5, is DGGITQSPKYLFRKEGQNVTLSCEQNLNHDAMYWYRQDPGQGLRLIYYSQIVNDFQKGDIAEGYSVSREKKESFPLTVTSAQKNPTAFYLCASRLGGNQPQHFGDGTRLSIL.